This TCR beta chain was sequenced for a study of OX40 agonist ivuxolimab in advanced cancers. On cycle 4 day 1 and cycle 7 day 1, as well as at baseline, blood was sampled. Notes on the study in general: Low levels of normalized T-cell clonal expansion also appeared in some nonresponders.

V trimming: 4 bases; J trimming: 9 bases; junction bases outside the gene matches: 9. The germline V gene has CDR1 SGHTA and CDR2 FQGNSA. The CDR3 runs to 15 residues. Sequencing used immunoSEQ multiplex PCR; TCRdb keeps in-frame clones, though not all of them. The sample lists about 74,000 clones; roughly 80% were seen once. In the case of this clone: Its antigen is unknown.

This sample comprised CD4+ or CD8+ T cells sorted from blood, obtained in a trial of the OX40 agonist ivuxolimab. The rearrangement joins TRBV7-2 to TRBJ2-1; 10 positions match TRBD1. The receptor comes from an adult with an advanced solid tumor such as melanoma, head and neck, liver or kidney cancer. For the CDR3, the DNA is TGTGCCAGCAGCTCGCGACAGGGGGCGACTGGTGAGCAGTTCTTC. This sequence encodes CASSSRQGATGEQFF.